Here is one TCR beta chain with its context. Its antigen is still unknown. These data belong to a study of cytomegalovirus exposure and HLA in healthy donors. Study results and limitations: Upon later analysis, TCR association rates were observed to vary by HLA locus, being highest for DRB1 and lowest for HLA-C. The listing of about 150 TCR beta chains classed them as cytomegalovirus-associated. TCR beta sequences numbering 15,000 to 20,000 were associated with HLA alleles at 0.05 false discovery rate in a later analysis.

In nominal health when sampled, donors likely had unrecorded immune exposures nonetheless. The PCR had 60 Vbeta and 13 Jbeta primers. Clones were read by immunoSEQ multiplex PCR, and TCRdb kept only the in-frame ones, dropping some. The sample holds 100,000 to 150,000 clones, 65% to 80% seen once. The V gene lost 3 bases and the J gene lost 1 base, with 12 bases spanning the gap. In germline, CDR1 is MDHEN, CDR2 SYDVKM. CDR3 length equals 15 residues. The sequenced sample consisted of PBMCs. This rearrangement joins TRBV28 to TRBJ2-5; D is unresolved. This clonotype was sampled from a male donor in good health and CMV-seropositive. CDR3 sequence: CASSFGQYPQETQYF. In DNA, the CDR3 is TGTGCCAGCAGTTTTGGTCAGTATCCCCAAGAGACCCAGTACTTC. Full variable domain (rest looked up from reference TRBV28 and TRBJ2-5): DVKVTQSSRYLVKRTGEKVFLECVQDMDHENMFWYRQDPGLGLRLIYFSYDVKMKEKGDIPEGYSVSREKKERFSLILESASTNQTSMYLCASSFGQYPQETQYFGPGTRLLVL.